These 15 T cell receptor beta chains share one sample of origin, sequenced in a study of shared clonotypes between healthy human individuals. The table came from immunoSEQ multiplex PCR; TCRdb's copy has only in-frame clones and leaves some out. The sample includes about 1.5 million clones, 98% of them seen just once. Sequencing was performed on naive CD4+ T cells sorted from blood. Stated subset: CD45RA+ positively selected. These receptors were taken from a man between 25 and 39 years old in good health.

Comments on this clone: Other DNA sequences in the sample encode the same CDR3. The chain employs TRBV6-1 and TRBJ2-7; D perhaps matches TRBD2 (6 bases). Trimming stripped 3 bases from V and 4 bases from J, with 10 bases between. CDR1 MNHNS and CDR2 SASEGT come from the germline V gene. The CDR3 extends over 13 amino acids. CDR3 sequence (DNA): TGTGCCAGCAGTGAGGGGGGACGATACGAGCAGTACTTC. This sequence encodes CASSEGGRYEQYF.

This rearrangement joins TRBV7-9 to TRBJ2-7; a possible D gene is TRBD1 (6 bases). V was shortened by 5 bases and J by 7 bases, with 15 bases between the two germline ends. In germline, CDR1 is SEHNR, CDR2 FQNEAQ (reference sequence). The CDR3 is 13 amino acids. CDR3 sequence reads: CASSIQGGWEQYF. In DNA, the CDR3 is TGTGCCAGCAGCATACAAGGGGGATGGGAGCAGTACTTC.

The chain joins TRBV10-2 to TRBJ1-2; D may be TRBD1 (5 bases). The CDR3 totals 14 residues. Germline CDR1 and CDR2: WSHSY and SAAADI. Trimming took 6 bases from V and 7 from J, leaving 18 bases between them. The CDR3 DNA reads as TGCGCCAGCAGAACGGAGGGACGAGGACGTGGCTACACCTTC. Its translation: CASRTEGRGRGYTF.

CDR3 protein: CASSPRTSFNENIQYF. The DNA for the CDR3 is TGTGCCAGCAGCCCGAGGACTAGCTTCAACGAAAACATTCAGTACTTC. The genes are TRBV11-2 and TRBJ2-4, with 8 bases lining up with TRBD2. The length of the CDR3 is 16 residues. Germline-derived CDR1 and CDR2 are SGHAT and FQNNGV. Trimming at V came to 5 bases and at J to 5 bases, leaving 11 bases not matched to a gene.

This chain's CDR3 is CASSLTGWSQPQHF. The CDR3 DNA reads as TGTGCCAGCAGTTTAACAGGGTGGTCTCAGCCCCAGCATTTT. This sequence joins TRBV28 and TRBJ1-5, with TRBD1 as a possible D gene (6 bases). The CDR3 contains 14 residues. V gave up 2 bases and J gave up 6 bases, with 11 bases separating them. The V gene's germline CDR1 is MDHEN and CDR2 SYDVKM. The full variable domain, completed using reference TRBV28 and TRBJ1-5, is DVKVTQSSRYLVKRTGEKVFLECVQDMDHENMFWYRQDPGLGLRLIYFSYDVKMKEKGDIPEGYSVSREKKERFSLILESASTNQTSMYLCASSLTGWSQPQHFGDGTRLSIL.

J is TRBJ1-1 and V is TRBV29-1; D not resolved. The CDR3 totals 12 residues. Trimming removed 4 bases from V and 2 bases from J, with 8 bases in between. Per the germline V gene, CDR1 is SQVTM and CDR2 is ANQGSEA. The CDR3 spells CSVGSINTEAFF. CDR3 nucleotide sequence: TGCAGCGTTGGTTCCATAAACACTGAAGCTTTCTTT.

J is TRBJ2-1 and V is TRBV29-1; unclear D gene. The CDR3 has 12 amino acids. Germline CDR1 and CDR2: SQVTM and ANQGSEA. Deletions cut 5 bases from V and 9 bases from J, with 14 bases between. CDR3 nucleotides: TGCAGCGTTTTACCGCGGAGTGGTGAGCAGTTCTTC. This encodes CSVLPRSGEQFF.

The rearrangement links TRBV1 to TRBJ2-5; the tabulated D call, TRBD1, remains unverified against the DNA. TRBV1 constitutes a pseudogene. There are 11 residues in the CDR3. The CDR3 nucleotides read TGCACCAGCAGCCACAAAGAGACCCAGTACTTC. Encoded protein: CTSSHKETQYF.

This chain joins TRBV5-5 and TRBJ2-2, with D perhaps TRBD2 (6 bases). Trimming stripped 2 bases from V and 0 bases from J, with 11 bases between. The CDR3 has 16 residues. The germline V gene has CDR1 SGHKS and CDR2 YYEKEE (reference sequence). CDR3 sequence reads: CASSFLADPNTGELFF. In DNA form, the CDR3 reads TGTGCCAGCAGCTTTTTAGCGGACCCGAACACCGGGGAGCTGTTTTTT.

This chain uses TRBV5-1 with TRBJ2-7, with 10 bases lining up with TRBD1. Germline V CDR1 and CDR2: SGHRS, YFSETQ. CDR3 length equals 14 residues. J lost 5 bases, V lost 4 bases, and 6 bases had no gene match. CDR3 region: CASSAGTGVHEQYF. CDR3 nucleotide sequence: TGCGCCAGCAGCGCCGGGACAGGGGTCCACGAGCAGTACTTC.

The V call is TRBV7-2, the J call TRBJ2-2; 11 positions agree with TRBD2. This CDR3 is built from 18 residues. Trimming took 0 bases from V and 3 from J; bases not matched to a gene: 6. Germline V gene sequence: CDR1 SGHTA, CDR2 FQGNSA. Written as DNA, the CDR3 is TGTGCCAGCAGCTTAGCGCTAATAGCGGGAGGGGACACCGGGGAGCTGTTTTTT. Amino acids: CASSLALIAGGDTGELFF. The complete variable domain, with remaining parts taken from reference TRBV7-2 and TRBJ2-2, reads GAGVSQSPSNKVTEKGKDVELRCDPISGHTALYWYRQSLGQGLEFLIYFQGNSAPDKSGLPSDRFSAERTGGSVSTLTIQRTQQEDSAVYLCASSLALIAGGDTGELFFGEGSRLTVL.

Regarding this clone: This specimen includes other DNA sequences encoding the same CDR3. The CDR3 DNA follows: TGTGCCATCAGTCCATCCTACGAGCAGTACTTC. Encoded protein: CAISPSYEQYF. V usage is TRBV10-3 and J usage is TRBJ2-7; no clear D gene. Looked up from germline, CDR1 is ENHRY and CDR2 is SYGVKD. The CDR3 has 11 residues. The V end lost 5 bases, the J end lost 1 base, and 3 bases lay between the germline ends.

This chain's CDR3 is CASSVTTSLAGGPAELFF. CDR3 in DNA: TGTGCCAGCAGCGTGACCACGTCTCTAGCGGGAGGGCCTGCGGAGCTGTTTTTT. The chain is built from TRBV9 and TRBJ2-2; the match to TRBD2 covers 12 bases. Looked up from germline, CDR1 is SGDLS and CDR2 is YYNGEE. Trimming removed 2 bases from V and 10 bases from J; junction bases left unmatched: 15. The CDR3 sequence is 18 residues long. The full variable domain, rest sourced from reference TRBV9 and TRBJ2-2, is DSGVTQTPKHLITATGQRVTLRCSPRSGDLSVYWYQQSLDQGLQFLIQYYNGEERAKGNILERFSAQQFPDLHSELNLSSLELGDSALYFCASSVTTSLAGGPAELFFGEGSRLTVL.

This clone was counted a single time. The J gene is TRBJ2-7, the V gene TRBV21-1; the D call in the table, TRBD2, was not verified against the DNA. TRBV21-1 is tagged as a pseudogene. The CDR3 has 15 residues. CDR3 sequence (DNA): TGTGCCAGCAGCAGGTTGTGGCGGGATCGATACGAGCAGTACTTC. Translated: CASSRLWRDRYEQYF.

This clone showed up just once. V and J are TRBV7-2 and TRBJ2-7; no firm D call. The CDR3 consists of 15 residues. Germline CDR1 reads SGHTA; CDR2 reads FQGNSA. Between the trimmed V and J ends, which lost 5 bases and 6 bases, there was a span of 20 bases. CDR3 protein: CASSPPPGRLSEQYF. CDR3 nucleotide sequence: TGTGCCAGCAGCCCCCCGCCAGGCCGGCTTAGCGAGCAGTACTTC.